This TCR beta chain emerged from a study of T cells in Graves' hyperthyroidism and ophthalmopathy. With respect to this clonotype: The antigen is not known.

Graves' hyperthyroidism qualified as stable when ophthalmopathy did not progress within 18 months. Patients aged 18 to 65 had newly diagnosed hyperthyroidism that had lasted under 2 months. Pregnant or lactating patients were excluded, as were those with uncontrolled infection or other autoimmune disease. Authors of the study amplified TCR beta CDR3 regions from RNA transcripts. A first-round RT-PCR of the TCR CDR3 used the HTBI primer set. TCRdb passed the multiplex PCR reads through MiXCR, listing each CDR3 protein once. The sample lists fewer than 750,000 distinct CDR3 sequences, approximately 44% seen once, with about 7.8% in the top ten. Study results and limitations: A model of 13 V-J pairs discriminated ophthalmopathy from stable hyperthyroidism.

CDR1 and CDR2 from the germline V gene are DFQATT and SNEGSKA (reference sequence). V was pared by 0 bases and J by 8 bases, with 19 bases between. The CDR3 length is 15 residues. The sequence derives from a woman aged 18-29 years with Graves' hyperthyroidism. The source material was peripheral blood or thyroid tissue (not recorded which). This chain connects TRBV20-1 to TRBJ1-1; D is ambiguous. For the CDR3, the DNA is TGCAGTGCTAGAGATCTTGCACGGGCCGAACTCGAAGCTTTCTTT. As protein: CSARDLARAELEAFF.